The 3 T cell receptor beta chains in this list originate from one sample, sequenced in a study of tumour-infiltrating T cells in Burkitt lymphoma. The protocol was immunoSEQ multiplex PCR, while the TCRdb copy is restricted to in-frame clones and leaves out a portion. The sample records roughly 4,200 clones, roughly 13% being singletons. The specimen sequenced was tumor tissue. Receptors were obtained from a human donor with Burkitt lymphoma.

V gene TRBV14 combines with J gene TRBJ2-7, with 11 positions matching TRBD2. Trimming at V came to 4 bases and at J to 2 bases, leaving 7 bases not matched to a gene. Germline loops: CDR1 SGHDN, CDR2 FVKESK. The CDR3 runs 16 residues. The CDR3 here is CASSPDSGRAAYEQYF. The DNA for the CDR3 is TGTGCCAGCAGCCCAGATAGCGGGAGGGCTGCCTACGAGCAGTACTTC.

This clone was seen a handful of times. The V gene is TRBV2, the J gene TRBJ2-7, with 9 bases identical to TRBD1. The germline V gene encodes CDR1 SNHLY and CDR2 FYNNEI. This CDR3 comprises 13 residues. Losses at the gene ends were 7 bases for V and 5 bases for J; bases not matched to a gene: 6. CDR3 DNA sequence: TGTGCCAGCAACTGGGACAGGGTGAACGAGCAGTACTTC. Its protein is CASNWDRVNEQYF.

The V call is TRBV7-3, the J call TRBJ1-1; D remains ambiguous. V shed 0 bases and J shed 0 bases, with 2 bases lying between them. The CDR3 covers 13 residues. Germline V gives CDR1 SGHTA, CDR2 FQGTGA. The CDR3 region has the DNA TGTGCCAGCAGCTTAACAGTGAACACTGAAGCTTTCTTT. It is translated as CASSLTVNTEAFF.